The rows below give T cell receptor beta chains drawn from one sample of a study of T cell responses to AZD1222 COVID-19 vaccine. Libraries were prepared by immunoSEQ multiplex PCR; TCRdb keeps only in-frame clonotypes and omits some of them. The sample yields 120,000 to 150,000 clones, roughly 90% seen once. The starting material was peripheral blood, obtained on day 0 of AZD1222 vaccination. The receptors were sampled from an adult in good health. CDR3s include the opening cysteine and the closing phenylalanine or tryptophan. D genes are given only for firm matches. Expanded clones are given a class, and other clones once, few, many or no size at all.

j_call cdr3_length v_call d_call clone_size cdr3_nt cdr3_aa
TRBJ1-6 15 TRBV10-2 TRBD1 - TGCGCCAGCAGCTTTACAGGGGTCGGAAATTCACCCCTCCACTTT CASSFTGVGNSPLHF
TRBJ2-7 13 TRBV10-3 - few TGTGCCATCAGACAGGGCCAGACCTACGAGCAGTACTTC CAIRQGQTYEQYF
TRBJ2-7 13 TRBV7-2 - - TGTGCCAGCAGCTTAGATGCAGGCTACGAGCAGTACTTC CASSLDAGYEQYF
TRBJ1-6 13 TRBV27 - - TGTGCCAGCAGTTTACATGCAGGATCCTCCTTGAGCTTT CASSLHAGSSLSF
TRBJ2-5 14 TRBV7-6 - - TGTGCCAGCAGCTTTCGTATCTTAGGGAAGACCCAGTACTTC CASSFRILGKTQYF
TRBJ2-2 16 TRBV7-2 TRBD2 - TGTGCCAGCAGCTTAGGGGTAGCGGGGGCCACCGGGGAGCTGTTTTTT CASSLGVAGATGELFF
TRBJ1-6 15 TRBV6-5 - - TGTGCCAGCACCCACGGGAGGACCTATAATTCACCCCTCCACTTT CASTHGRTYNSPLHF
TRBJ1-4 15 TRBV7-3 TRBD1 - TGTGCCAGCAGCCCACGGACAGGGAAGGATGAAAAACTGTTTTTT CASSPRTGKDEKLFF
TRBJ1-4 16 TRBV5-1 TRBD1 - TGCGCCAGCAGCCTGACCTACAGGGGGCAAGATGAAAAACTGTTTTTT CASSLTYRGQDEKLFF
TRBJ2-3 16 TRBV6-5 TRBD2 - TGTGCCAGCAGTTTAGGACTAGCGGGGGGGCTAGATACGCAGTATTTT CASSLGLAGGLDTQYF
TRBJ2-7 13 TRBV4-1 - - TGCGCCAGCAGCCAAGGCAGGGTCATGGAGCAGTACTTC CASSQGRVMEQYF
TRBJ2-7 14 TRBV7-3 TRBD2 - TGTGCCAGCAGCTTAATTGCGGGAGACAACGAGCAGTACTTC CASSLIAGDNEQYF
TRBJ2-7 16 TRBV3-1/TRBV3-2 - - TGTGCCAGCAGCCAAGAAGGTGGGCCAATCTCCTACGAGCAGTACTTC CASSQEGGPISYEQYF